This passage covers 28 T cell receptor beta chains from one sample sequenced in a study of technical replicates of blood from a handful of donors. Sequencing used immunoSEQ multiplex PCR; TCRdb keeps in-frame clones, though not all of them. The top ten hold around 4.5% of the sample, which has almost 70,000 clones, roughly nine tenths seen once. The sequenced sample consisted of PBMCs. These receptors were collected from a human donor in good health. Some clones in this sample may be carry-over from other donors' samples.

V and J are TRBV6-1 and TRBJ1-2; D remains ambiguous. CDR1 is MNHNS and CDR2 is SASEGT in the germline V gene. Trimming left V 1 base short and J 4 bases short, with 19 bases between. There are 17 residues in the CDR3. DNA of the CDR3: TGTGCCAGCAGTGAAGGTGTTGGAGGCGCGGGGTTCTATGGCTACACCTTC. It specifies CASSEGVGGAGFYGYTF.

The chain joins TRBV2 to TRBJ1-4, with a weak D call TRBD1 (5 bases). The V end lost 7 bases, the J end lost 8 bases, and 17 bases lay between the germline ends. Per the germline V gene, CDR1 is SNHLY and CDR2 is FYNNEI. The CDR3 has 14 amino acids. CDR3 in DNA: TGTGCCAGCACCGAAGGGCTGGGGCAAGAAAAACTGTTTTTT. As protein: CASTEGLGQEKLFF.

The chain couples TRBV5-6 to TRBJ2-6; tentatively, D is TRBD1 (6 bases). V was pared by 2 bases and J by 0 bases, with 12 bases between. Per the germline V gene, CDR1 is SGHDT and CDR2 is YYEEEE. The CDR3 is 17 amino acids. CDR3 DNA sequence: TGTGCCAGCAGCTTAGACAGGTCCTTCTCTGGGGCCAACGTCCTGACTTTC. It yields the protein CASSLDRSFSGANVLTF.

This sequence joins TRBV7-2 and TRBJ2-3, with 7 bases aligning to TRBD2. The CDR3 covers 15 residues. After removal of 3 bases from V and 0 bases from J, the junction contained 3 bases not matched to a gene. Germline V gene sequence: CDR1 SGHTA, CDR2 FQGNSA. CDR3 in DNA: TGTGCCAGCAGCTTGGGGAGGGCAAGCACAGATACGCAGTATTTT. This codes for CASSLGRASTDTQYF.

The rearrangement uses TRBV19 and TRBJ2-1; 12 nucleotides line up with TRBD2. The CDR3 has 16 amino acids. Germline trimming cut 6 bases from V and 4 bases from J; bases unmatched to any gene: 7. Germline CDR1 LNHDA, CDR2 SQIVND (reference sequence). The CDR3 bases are TGTGCCAGTAGCGCCAGGACTAGCGGGGCGTACAATGAGCAGTTCTTC. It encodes CASSARTSGAYNEQFF.

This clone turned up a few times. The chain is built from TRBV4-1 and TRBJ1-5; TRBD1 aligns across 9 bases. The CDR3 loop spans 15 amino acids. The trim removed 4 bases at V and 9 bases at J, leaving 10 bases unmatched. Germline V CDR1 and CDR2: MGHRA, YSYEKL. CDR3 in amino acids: CASSPAGTGSRPQHF. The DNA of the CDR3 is TGCGCCAGCAGCCCGGCCGGGACAGGGAGTCGGCCCCAGCATTTT.

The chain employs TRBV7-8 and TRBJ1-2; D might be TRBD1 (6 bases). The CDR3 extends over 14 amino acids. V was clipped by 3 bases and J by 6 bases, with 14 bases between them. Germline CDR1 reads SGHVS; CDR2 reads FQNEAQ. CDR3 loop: CASSLGAQWDGYTF. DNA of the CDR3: TGTGCCAGCAGCTTGGGGGCCCAATGGGATGGCTACACCTTC.

CDR3 nucleotides: TGCGCCAGCAGCCAAGGGGGGGGGCTCGCAGATACGCAGTATTTT. Its translation: CASSQGGGLADTQYF. This rearrangement joins TRBV4-3 to TRBJ2-3; tentatively, D is TRBD2 (7 bases). The CDR3 runs to 15 residues. Per the germline V gene, CDR1 is LGHNA and CDR2 is YSLEER. V gave up 1 base and J gave up 4 bases, with 12 bases separating them.

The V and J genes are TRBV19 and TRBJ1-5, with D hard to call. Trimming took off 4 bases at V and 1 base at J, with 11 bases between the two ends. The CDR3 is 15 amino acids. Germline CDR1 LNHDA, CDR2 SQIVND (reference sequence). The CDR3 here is CASSSIGGSNQPQHF. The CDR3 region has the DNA TGTGCCAGTAGTAGTATAGGAGGGAGCAATCAGCCCCAGCATTTT.

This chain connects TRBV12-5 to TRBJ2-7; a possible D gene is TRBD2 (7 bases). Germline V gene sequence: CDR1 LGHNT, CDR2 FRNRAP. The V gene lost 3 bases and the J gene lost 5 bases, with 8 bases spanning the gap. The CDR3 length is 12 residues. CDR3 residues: CASGFGGHEQYF. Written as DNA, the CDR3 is TGTGCTAGTGGTTTCGGGGGGCACGAGCAGTACTTC.

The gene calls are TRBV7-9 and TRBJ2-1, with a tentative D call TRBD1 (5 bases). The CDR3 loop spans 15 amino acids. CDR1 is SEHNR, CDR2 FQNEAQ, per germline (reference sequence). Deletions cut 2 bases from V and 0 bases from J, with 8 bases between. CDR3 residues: CASSLQGSSYNEQFF. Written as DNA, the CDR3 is TGTGCCAGCAGCTTACAGGGAAGCTCCTACAATGAGCAGTTCTTC.

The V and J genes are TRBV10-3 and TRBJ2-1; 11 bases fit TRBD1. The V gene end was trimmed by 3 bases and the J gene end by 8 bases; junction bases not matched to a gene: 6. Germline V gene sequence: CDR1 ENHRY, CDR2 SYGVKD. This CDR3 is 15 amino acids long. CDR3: CAISDGQGAFYEQFF. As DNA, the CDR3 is TGTGCCATCAGTGACGGACAGGGGGCGTTCTATGAGCAGTTCTTC.

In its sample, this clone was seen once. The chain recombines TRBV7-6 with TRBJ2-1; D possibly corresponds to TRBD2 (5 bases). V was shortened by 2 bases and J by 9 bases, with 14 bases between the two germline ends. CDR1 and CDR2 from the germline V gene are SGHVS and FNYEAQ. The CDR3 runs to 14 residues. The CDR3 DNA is TGTGCCAGCAGCTTAATCTTGGCCGGAGGTGAGCAGTTCTTC. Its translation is CASSLILAGGEQFF.

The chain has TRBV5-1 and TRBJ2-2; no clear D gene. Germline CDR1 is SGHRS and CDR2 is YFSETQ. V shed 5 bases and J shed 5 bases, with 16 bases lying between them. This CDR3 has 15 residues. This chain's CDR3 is CASRPRSDLTGELFF. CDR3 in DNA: TGCGCCAGCAGGCCCAGGTCGGATCTGACCGGGGAGCTGTTTTTT. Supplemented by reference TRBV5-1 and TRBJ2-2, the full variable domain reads KAGVTQTPRYLIKTRGQQVTLSCSPISGHRSVSWYQQTPGQGLQFLFEYFSETQRNKGNFPGRFSGRQFSNSRSEMNVSTLELGDSALYLCASRPRSDLTGELFFGEGSRLTVL.

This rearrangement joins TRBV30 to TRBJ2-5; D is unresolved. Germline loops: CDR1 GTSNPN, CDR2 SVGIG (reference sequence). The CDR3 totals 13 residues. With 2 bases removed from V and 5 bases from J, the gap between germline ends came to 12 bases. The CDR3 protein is CAWSMATWETQYF. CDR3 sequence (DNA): TGTGCCTGGAGTATGGCGACATGGGAGACCCAGTACTTC. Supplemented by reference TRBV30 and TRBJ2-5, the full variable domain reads SQTIHQWPATLVQPVGSPLSLECTVEGTSNPNLYWYRQAAGRGLQLLFYSVGIGQISSEVPQNLSASRPQDRQFILSSKKLLLSDSGFYLCAWSMATWETQYFGPGTRLLVL.

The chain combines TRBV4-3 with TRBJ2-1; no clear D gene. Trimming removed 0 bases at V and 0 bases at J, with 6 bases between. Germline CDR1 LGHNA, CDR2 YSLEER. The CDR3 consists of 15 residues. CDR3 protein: CASSQDGSSYNEQFF. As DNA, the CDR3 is TGCGCCAGCAGCCAAGATGGCAGCTCCTACAATGAGCAGTTCTTC.

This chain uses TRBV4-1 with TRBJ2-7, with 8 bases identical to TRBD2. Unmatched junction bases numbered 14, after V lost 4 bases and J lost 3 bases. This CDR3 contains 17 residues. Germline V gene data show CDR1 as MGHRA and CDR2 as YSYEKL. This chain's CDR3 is CASSPSEAGGHLYEQYF. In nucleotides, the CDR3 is TGCGCCAGCAGCCCCAGTGAGGCGGGAGGCCACCTCTACGAGCAGTACTTC.

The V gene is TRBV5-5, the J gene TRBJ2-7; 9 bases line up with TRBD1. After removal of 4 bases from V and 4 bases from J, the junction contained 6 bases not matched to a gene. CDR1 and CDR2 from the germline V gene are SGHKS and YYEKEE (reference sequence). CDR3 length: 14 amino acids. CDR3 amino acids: CASSPGQGLYEQYF. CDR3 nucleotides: TGTGCCAGCAGCCCGGGACAGGGCCTATACGAGCAGTACTTC.

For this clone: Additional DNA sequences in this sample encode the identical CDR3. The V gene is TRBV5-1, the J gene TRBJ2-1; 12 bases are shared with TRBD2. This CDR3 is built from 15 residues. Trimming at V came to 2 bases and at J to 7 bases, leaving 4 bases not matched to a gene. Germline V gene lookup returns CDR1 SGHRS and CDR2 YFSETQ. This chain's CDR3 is CASSLLAGGYNEQFF. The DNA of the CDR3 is TGCGCCAGCAGCTTACTAGCGGGGGGTTATAATGAGCAGTTCTTC. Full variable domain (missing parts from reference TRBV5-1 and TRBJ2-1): KAGVTQTPRYLIKTRGQQVTLSCSPISGHRSVSWYQQTPGQGLQFLFEYFSETQRNKGNFPGRFSGRQFSNSRSEMNVSTLELGDSALYLCASSLLAGGYNEQFFGPGTRLTVL.

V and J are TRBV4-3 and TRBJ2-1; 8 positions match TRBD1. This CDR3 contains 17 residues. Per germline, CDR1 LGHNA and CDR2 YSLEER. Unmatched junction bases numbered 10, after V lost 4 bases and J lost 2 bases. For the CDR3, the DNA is TGCGCCAGCAGCCGTGAGTCGGCAGGGGGCGCCTACAATGAGCAGTTCTTC. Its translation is CASSRESAGGAYNEQFF.

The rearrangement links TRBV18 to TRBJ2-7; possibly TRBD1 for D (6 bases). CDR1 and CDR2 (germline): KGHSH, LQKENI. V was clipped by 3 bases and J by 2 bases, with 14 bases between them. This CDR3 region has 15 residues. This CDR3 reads CASSPIGPGAYEQYF. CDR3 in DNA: TGTGCCAGCTCACCCATAGGTCCAGGGGCCTACGAGCAGTACTTC. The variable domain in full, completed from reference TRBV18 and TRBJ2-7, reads NAGVMQNPRHLVRRRGQEARLRCSPMKGHSHVYWYRQLPEEGLKFMVYLQKENIIDESGMPKERFSAEFPKEGPSILRIQQVVRGDSAAYFCASSPIGPGAYEQYFGPGTRLTVT.

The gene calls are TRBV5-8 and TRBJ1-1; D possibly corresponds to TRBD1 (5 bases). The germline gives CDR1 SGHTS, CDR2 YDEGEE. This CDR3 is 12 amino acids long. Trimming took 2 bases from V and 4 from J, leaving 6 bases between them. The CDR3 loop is CASSFGGTEAFF. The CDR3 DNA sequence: TGTGCCAGCAGCTTCGGGGGCACTGAAGCTTTCTTT.

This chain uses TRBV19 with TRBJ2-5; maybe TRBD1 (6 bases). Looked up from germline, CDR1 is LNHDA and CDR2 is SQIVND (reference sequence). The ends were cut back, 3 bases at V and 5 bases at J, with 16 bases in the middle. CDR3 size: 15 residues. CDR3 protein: CASSISTGRIETQYF. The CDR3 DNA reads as TGTGCCAGTAGTATCTCAACAGGGAGAATCGAGACCCAGTACTTC.

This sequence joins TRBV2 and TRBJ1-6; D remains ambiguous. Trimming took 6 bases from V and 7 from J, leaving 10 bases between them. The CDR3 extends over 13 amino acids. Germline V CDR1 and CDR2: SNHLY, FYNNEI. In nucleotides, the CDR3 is TGTGCCAGCAGCGGGTCGGGGAATTCACCCCTCCACTTT. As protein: CASSGSGNSPLHF.

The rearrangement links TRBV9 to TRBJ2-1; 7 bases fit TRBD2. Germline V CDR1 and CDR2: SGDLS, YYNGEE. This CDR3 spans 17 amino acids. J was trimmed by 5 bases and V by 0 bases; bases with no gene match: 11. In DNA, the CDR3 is TGTGCCAGCAGCGTAGCTACATTCGCCGCGGGGGACAATGAGCAGTTCTTC. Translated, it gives CASSVATFAAGDNEQFF.

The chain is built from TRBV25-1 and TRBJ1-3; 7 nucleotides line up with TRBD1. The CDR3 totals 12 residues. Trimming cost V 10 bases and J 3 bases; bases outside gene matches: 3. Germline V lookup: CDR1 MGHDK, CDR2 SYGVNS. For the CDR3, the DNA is TGTGCCACCGGGACAGATGGAAACACCATATATTTT. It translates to CATGTDGNTIYF.

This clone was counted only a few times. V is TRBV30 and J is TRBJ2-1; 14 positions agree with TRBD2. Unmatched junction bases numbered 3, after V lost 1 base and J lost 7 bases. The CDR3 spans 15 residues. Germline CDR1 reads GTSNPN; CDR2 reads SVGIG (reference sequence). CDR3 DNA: TGTGCCTGGAGTGGGGGACTAGCGGGAGAAAATGAGCAGTTCTTC. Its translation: CAWSGGLAGENEQFF.

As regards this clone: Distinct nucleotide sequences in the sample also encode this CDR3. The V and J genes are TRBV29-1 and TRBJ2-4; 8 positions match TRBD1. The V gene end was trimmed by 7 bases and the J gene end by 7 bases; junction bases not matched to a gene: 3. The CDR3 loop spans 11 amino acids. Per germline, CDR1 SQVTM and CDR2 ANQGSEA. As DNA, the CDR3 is TGCAGCGGTCGACAGGGGAACATTCAGTACTTC. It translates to CSGRQGNIQYF.